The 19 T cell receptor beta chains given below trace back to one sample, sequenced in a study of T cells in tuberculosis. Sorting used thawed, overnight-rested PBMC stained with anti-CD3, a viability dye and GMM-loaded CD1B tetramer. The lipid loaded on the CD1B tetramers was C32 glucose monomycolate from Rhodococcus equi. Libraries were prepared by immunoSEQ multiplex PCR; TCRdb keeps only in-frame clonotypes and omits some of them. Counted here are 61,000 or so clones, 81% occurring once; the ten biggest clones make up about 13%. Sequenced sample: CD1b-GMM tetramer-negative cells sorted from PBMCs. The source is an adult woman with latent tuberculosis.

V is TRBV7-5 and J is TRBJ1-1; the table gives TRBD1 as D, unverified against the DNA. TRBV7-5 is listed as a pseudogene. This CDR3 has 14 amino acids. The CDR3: CARAKRQGRTEAFF. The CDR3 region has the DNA TGTGCCAGGGCTAAGCGACAGGGTCGGACTGAAGCTTTCTTT.

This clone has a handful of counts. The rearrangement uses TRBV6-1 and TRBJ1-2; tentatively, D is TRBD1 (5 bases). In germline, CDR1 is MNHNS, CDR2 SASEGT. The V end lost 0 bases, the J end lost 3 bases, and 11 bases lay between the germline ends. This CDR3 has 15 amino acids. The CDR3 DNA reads TGTGCCAGCAGTGAAGCATATCGACAGCACTATGGCTACACCTTC. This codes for CASSEAYRQHYGYTF.

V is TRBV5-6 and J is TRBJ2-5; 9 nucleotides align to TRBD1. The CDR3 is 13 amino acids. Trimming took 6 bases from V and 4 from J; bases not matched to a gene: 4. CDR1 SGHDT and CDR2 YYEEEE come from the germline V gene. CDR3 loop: CASIQGQGETQYF. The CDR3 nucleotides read TGTGCCAGCATACAGGGACAGGGAGAGACCCAGTACTTC.

CDR3 bases: TGTGCCAGCAGCTTGAGGGACAGGGGTTCAACAGATACGCAGTATTTT. Its protein is CASSLRDRGSTDTQYF. The rearrangement uses TRBV5-4 and TRBJ2-3, with TRBD1 matching over 10 bases. The CDR3 sequence is 16 residues long. The junction had 5 bases not matched to a gene; V was cut back by 1 base and J by 3 bases. From germline, CDR1 is SGHNT and CDR2 YYREEE (reference sequence). The entire variable domain, with the rest obtained from reference TRBV5-4 and TRBJ2-3, is as follows: ETGVTQSPTHLIKTRGQQVTLRCSSQSGHNTVSWYQQALGQGPQFIFQYYREEENGRGNFPPRFSGLQFPNYSSELNVNALELDDSALYLCASSLRDRGSTDTQYFGPGTRLTVL.

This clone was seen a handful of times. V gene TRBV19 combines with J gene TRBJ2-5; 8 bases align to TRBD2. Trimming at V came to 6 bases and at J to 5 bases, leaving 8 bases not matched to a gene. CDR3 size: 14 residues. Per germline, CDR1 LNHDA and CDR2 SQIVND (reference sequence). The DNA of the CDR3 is TGTGCCAGTAGCCCCGGGGGGGCCCGCGAGACCCAGTACTTC. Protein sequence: CASSPGGARETQYF.

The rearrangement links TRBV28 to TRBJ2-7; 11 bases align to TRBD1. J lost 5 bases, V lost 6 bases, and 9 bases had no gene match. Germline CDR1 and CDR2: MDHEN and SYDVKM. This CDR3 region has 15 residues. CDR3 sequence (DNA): TGTGCCAGCAGGCTACACGGACAGGGGGCCGACGAGCAGTACTTC. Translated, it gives CASRLHGQGADEQYF.

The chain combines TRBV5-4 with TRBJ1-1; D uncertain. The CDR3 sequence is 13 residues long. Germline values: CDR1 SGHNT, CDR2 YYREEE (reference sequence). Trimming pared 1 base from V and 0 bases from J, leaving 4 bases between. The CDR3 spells CASSLPVNTEAFF. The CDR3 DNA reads TGTGCCAGCAGCTTGCCGGTGAACACTGAAGCTTTCTTT. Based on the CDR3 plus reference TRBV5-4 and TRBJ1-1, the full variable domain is ETGVTQSPTHLIKTRGQQVTLRCSSQSGHNTVSWYQQALGQGPQFIFQYYREEENGRGNFPPRFSGLQFPNYSSELNVNALELDDSALYLCASSLPVNTEAFFGQGTRLTVV.

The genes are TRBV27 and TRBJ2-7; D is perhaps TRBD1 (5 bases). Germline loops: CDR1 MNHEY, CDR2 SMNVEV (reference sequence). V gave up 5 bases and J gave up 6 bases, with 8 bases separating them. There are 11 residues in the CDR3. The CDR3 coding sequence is TGTGCCAGCAGTAGGGGCGGCGAGCAGTACTTC. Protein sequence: CASSRGGEQYF.

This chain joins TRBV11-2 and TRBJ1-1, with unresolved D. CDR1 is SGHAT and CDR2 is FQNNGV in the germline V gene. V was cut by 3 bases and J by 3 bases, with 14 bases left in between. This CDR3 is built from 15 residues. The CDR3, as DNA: TGTGCCAGCAGCTTCCTAGAGGAGGCATACACTGAAGCTTTCTTT. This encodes CASSFLEEAYTEAFF.

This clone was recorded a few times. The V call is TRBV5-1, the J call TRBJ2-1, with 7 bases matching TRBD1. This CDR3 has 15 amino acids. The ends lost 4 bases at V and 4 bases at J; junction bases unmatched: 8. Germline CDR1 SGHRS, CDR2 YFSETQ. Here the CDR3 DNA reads TGCGCCAGCAGCGAGGGGACAGCTTTGTACAATGAGCAGTTCTTC. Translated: CASSEGTALYNEQFF.

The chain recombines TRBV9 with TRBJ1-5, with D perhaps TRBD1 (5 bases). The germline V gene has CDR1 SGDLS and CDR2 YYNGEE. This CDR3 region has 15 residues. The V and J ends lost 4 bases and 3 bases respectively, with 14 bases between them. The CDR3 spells CASSQDAGYNQPQHF. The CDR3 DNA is TGTGCCAGCAGCCAGGATGCAGGGTACAATCAGCCCCAGCATTTT.

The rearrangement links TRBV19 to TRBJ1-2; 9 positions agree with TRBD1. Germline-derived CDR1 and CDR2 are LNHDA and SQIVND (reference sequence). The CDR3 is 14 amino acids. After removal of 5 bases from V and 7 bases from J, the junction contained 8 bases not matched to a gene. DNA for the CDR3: TGTGCCAGTAGTCCTGGGACAGGGAAGGTTGGCTACACCTTC. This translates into CASSPGTGKVGYTF. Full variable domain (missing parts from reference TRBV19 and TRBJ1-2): DGGITQSPKYLFRKEGQNVTLSCEQNLNHDAMYWYRQDPGQGLRLIYYSQIVNDFQKGDIAEGYSVSREKKESFPLTVTSAQKNPTAFYLCASSPGTGKVGYTFGSGTRLTVV.

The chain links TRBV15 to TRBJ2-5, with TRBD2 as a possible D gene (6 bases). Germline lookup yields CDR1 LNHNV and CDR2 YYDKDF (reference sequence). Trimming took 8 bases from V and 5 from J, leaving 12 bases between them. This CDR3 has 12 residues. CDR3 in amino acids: CATGRGRETQYF. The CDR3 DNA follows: TGTGCCACCGGTCGGGGGAGGGAGACCCAGTACTTC. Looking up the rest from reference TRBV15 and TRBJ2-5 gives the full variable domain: DAMVIQNPRYQVTQFGKPVTLSCSQTLNHNVMYWYQQKSSQAPKLLFHYYDKDFNNEADTPDNFQSRRPNTSFCFLDIRSPGLGDTAMYLCATGRGRETQYFGPGTRLLVL.

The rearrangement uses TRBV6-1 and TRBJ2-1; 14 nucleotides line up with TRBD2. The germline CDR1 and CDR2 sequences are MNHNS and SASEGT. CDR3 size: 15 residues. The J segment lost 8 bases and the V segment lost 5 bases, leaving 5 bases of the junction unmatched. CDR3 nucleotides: TGTGCCAGCAGTCCGGGACTAGCGGGAGAGCATGAGCAGTTCTTC. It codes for CASSPGLAGEHEQFF.

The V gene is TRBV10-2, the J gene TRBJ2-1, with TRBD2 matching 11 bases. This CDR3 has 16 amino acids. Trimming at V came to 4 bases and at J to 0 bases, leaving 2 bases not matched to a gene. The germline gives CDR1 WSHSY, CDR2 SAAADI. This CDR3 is CASSVLAGGSYNEQFF. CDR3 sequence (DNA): TGCGCCAGCAGTGTTCTAGCGGGGGGCTCCTACAATGAGCAGTTCTTC.

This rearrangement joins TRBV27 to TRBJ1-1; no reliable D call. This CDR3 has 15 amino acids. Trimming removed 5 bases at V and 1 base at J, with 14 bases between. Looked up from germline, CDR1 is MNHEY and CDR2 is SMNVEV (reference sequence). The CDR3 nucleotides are TGTGCCAGCAGTCTATTCCCGTCGGGGAACACTGAAGCTTTCTTT. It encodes CASSLFPSGNTEAFF.

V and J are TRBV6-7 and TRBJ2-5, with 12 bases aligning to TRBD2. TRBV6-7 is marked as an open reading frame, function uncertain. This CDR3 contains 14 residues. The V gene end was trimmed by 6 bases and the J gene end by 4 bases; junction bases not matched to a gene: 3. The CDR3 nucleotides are TGTGCCAGCAGAGAACTAGCGGGAGGAGAGACCCAGTACTTC. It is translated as CASRELAGGETQYF.

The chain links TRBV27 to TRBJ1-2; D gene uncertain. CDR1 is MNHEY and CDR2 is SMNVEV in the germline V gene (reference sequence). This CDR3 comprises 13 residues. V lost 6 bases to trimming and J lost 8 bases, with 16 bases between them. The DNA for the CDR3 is TGTGCCAGCAGCCACAGTCCCCTCGGCGGCTACACCTTC. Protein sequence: CASSHSPLGGYTF.

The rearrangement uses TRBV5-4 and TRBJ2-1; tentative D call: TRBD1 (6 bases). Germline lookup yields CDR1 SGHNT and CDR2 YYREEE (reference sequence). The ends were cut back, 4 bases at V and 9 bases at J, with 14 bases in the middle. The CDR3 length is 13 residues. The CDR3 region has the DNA TGTGCCAGCAGCATTATACTAGGGGGTGAGCAGTTCTTC. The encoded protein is CASSIILGGEQFF.